The present entry profiles one T cell receptor (beta chain) with its context. This specimen belongs to a study of blood T cell repertoires in COVID-19. Overall study context: Sites across the United States, Italy and Spain contributed samples from acute and convalescent COVID-19. Sources were T cells, B-cell-depleted T cells, or PBMCs; the material itself was cDNA or gDNA.

Original data processing: Estimation of nucleated cell counts was performed using reference gene primer amplification. The table came from immunoSEQ multiplex PCR; TCRdb's copy has only in-frame clones and leaves some out. That table gives V, J and clone size, and the DNA gave D and trimming. Of about 200,000 clones listed, 86% are singletons. Germline V gene data show CDR1 as MDHEN and CDR2 as SYDVKM. V lost 8 bases and J lost 7; bases outside the gene matches: 15. The CDR3 runs to 16 residues. Participants' reported clinical history set cohort assignment. The material sequenced was PBMCs or T cells enriched from blood (not recorded which). The clonotype originates from a man aged 40-49 years with acute COVID-19. V gene TRBV28 combines with J gene TRBJ2-3; 10 positions agree with TRBD2. DNA for the CDR3: TGTGCCAGCGTTCCAGGAGCGGGAGGGCCAAGAAATACGCAGTATTTT. As protein: CASVPGAGGPRNTQYF. Full variable domain (outside the CDR3, taken from reference TRBV28 and TRBJ2-3): DVKVTQSSRYLVKRTGEKVFLECVQDMDHENMFWYRQDPGLGLRLIYFSYDVKMKEKGDIPEGYSVSREKKERFSLILESASTNQTSMYLCASVPGAGGPRNTQYFGPGTRLTVL.